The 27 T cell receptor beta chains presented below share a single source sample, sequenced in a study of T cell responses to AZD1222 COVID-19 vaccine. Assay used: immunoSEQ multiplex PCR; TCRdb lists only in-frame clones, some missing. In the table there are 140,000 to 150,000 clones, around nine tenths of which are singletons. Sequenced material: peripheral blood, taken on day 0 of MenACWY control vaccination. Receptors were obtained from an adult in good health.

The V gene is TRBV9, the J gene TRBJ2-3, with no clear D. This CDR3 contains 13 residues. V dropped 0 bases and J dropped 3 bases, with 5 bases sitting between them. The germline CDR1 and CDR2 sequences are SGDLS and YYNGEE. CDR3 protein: CASSVERTDTQYF. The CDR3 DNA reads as TGTGCCAGCAGCGTAGAACGTACAGATACGCAGTATTTT.

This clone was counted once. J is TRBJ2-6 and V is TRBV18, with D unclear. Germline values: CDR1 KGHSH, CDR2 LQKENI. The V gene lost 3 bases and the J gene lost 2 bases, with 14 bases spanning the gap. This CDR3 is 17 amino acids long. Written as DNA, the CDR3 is TGTGCCAGCTCACCGGCAACCCCTAGGGCTGGGGCCAACGTCCTGACTTTC. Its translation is CASSPATPRAGANVLTF.

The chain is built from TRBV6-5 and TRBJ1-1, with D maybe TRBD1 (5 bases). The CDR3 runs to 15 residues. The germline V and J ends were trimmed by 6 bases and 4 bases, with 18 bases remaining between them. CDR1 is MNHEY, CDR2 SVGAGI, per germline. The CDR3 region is CASRREEGGGTEAFF. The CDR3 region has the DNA TGTGCCAGCAGACGAGAGGAGGGCGGGGGCACTGAAGCTTTCTTT.

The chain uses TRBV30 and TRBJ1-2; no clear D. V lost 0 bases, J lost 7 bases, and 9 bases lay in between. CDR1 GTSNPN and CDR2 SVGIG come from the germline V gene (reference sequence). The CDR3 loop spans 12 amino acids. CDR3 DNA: TGTGCCTGGAGTGTCCAGACTGGTGGCTACACCTTC. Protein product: CAWSVQTGGYTF.

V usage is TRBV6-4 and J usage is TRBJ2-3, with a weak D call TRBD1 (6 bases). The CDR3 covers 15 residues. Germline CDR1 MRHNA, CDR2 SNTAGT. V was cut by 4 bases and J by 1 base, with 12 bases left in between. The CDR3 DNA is TGTGCCAGCAGTGTAGGGGGAGCGGGCACAGATACGCAGTATTTT. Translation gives CASSVGGAGTDTQYF.

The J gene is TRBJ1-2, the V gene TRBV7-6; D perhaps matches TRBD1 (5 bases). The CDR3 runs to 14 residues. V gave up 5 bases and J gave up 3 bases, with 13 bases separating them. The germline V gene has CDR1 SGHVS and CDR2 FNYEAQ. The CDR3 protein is CASSPSTAYYGYTF. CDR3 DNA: TGTGCCAGCAGCCCTTCGACAGCCTACTATGGCTACACCTTC.

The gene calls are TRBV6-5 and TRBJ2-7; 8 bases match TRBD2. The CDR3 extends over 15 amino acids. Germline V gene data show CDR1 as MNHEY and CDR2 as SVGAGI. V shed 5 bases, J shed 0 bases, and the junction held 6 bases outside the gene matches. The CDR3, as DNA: TGTGCCAGCAGTCGGGAGGGAGGAAGCTCCTACGAGCAGTACTTC. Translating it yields CASSREGGSSYEQYF.

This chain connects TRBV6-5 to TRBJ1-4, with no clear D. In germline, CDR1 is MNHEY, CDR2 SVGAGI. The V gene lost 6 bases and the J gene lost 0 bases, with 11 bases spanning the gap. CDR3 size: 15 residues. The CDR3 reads CASRGTEATNEKLFF. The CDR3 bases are TGTGCCAGCAGGGGAACAGAAGCAACTAATGAAAAACTGTTTTTT.

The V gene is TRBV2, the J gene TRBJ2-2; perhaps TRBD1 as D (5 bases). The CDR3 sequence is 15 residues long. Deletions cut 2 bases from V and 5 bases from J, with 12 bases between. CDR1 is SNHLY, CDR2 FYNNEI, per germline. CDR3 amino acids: CASSENRFGTGELFF. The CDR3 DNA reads TGTGCCAGCAGTGAAAACAGGTTTGGGACCGGGGAGCTGTTTTTT. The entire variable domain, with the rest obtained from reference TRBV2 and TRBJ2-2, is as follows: EPEVTQTPSHQVTQMGQEVILRCVPISNHLYFYWYRQILGQKVEFLVSFYNNEISEKSEIFDDQFSVERPDGSNFTLKIRSTKLEDSAMYFCASSENRFGTGELFFGEGSRLTVL.

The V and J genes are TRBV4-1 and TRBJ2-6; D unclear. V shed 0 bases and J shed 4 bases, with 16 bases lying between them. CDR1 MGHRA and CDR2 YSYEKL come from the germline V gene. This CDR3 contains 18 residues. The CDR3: CASSQDKGRSGGANVLTF. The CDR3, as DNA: TGCGCCAGCAGCCAAGACAAGGGTCGCTCCGGGGGGGCCAACGTCCTGACTTTC.

The CDR3 reads CASSPEGQILALSYEQYF. DNA for the CDR3: TGTGCCAGCTCACCGGAGGGACAGATCCTAGCGCTTTCCTACGAGCAGTACTTC. The gene calls are TRBV18 and TRBJ2-7; TRBD1 might be the D (7 bases). The CDR3 totals 18 residues. The V gene's germline CDR1 is KGHSH and CDR2 LQKENI. Trimming shortened V by 3 bases and J by 1 base, and 22 bases separated the two germline ends. Full variable domain (rest looked up from reference TRBV18 and TRBJ2-7): NAGVMQNPRHLVRRRGQEARLRCSPMKGHSHVYWYRQLPEEGLKFMVYLQKENIIDESGMPKERFSAEFPKEGPSILRIQQVVRGDSAAYFCASSPEGQILALSYEQYFGPGTRLTVT.

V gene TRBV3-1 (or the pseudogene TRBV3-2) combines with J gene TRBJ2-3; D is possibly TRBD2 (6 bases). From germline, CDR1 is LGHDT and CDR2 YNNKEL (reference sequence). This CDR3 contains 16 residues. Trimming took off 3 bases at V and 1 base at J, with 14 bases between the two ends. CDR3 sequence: CASSQETGLRTDTQYF. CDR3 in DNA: TGTGCCAGCAGCCAGGAGACTGGACTACGCACAGATACGCAGTATTTT.

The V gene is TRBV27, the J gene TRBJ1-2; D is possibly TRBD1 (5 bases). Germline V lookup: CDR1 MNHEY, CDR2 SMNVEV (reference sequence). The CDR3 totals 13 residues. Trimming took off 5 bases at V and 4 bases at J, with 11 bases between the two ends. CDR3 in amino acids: CASSLRATYGYTF. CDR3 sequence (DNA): TGTGCCAGCAGTCTCAGGGCGACCTATGGCTACACCTTC.

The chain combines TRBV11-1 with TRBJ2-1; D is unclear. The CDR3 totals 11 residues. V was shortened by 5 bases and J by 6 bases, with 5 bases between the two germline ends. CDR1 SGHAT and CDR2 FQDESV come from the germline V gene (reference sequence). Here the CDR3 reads CASSLLNEQFF. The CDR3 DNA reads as TGTGCCAGCAGCCTACTCAATGAGCAGTTCTTC.

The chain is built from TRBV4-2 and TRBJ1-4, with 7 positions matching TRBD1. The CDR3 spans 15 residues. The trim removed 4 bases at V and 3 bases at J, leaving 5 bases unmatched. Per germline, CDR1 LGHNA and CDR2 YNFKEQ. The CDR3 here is CASSPPGQSNEKLFF. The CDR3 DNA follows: TGTGCCAGCAGCCCACCGGGACAGTCTAATGAAAAACTGTTTTTT.

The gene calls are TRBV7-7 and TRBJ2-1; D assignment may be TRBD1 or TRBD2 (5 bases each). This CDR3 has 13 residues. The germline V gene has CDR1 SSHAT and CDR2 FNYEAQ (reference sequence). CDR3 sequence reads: CASSPGTRSEQFF. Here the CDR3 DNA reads TGTGCTAGCTCTCCGGGGACCCGGAGTGAGCAGTTCTTC.

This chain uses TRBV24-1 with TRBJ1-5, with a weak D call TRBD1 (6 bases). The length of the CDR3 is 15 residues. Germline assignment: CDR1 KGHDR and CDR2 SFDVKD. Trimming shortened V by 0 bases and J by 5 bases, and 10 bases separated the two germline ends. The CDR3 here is CATSDLSDSHQPQHF. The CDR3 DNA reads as TGTGCCACCAGTGATTTGTCGGACAGTCATCAGCCCCAGCATTTT.

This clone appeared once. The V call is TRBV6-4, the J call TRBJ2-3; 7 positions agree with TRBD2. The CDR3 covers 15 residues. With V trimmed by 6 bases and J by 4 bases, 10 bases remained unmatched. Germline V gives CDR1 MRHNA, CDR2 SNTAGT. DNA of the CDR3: TGTGCCAGCAGCTCTAGCGGTGGGGTGGCAGATACGCAGTATTTT. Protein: CASSSSGGVADTQYF.

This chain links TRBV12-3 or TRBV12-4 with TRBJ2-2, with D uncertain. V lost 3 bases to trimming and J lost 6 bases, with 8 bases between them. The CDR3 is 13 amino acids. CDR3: CASSLIAPGELFF. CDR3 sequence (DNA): TGTGCCAGCAGTTTGATAGCTCCCGGGGAGCTGTTTTTT.

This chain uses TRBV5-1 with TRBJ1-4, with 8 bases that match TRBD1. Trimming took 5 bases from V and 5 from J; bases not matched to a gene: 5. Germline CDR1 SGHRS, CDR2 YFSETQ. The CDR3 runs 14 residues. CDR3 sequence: CASRGDRSNEKLFF. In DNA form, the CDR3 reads TGCGCCAGCAGGGGGGACAGGTCAAATGAAAAACTGTTTTTT. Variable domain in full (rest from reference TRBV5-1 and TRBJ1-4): KAGVTQTPRYLIKTRGQQVTLSCSPISGHRSVSWYQQTPGQGLQFLFEYFSETQRNKGNFPGRFSGRQFSNSRSEMNVSTLELGDSALYLCASRGDRSNEKLFFGSGTQLSVL.

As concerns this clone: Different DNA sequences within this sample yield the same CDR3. The CDR3 nucleotides are TGTGCCAGCAGCGCCCAGGGCGGCACTGAAGCTTTCTTT. Translated: CASSAQGGTEAFF. This chain links TRBV9 with TRBJ1-1; a weak D match, TRBD1 (5 bases). The germline gives CDR1 SGDLS, CDR2 YYNGEE. V was shortened by 3 bases and J by 4 bases, with 10 bases between the two germline ends. This CDR3 contains 13 residues.

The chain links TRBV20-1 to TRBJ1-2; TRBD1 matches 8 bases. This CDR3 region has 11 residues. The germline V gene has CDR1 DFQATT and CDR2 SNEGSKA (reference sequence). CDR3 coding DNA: TGCAGCGCGACAGGGGATGGTGGCTACACCTTC. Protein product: CSATGDGGYTF.

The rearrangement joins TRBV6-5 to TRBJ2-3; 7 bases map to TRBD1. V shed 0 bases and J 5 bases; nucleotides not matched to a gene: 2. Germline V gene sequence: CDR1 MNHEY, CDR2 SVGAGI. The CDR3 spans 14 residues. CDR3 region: CASSYSQGQDTQYF. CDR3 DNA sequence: TGTGCCAGCAGTTACTCACAGGGGCAAGATACGCAGTATTTT.

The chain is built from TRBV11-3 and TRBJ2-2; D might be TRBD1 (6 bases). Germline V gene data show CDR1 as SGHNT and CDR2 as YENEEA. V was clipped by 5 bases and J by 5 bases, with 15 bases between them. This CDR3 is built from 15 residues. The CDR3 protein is CASSTNRDRTGELFF. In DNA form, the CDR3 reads TGTGCCAGCAGCACTAACAGGGATAGGACCGGGGAGCTGTTTTTT.

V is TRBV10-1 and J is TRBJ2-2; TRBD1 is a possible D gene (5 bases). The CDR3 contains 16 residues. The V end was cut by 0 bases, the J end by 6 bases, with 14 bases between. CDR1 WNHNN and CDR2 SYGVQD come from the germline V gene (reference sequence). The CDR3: CASSESRGNGPGELFF. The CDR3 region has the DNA TGCGCCAGCAGTGAGTCAAGGGGAAATGGGCCCGGGGAGCTGTTTTTT.

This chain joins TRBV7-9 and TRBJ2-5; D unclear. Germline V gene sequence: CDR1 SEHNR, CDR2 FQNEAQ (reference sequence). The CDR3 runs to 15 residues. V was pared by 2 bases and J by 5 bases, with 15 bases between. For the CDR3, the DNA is TGTGCCAGCAGCTTAATTCTCGCGGCGACGGAGACCCAGTACTTC. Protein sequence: CASSLILAATETQYF.

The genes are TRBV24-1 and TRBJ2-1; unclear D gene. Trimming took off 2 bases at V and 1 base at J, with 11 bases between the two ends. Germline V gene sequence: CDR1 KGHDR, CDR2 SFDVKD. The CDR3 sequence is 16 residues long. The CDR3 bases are TGTGCCACCAGTGATTCGGACGGACGTTCCTACAATGAGCAGTTCTTC. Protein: CATSDSDGRSYNEQFF.